Listed here are 18 T cell receptor beta chains from one sample, sequenced in a study of Graves' ophthalmopathy and Graves' hyperthyroidism (dated by TCRdb to the late 2010s). The instrument given in TCRdb is Illumina HiSeq 2000. For repertoire sequencing, TCR beta CDR3 regions were amplified from RNA transcripts. A first-round RT-PCR used HTBI primers with the Qiagen OneStep RT-PCR kit, followed by a second-round multiplex PCR, size selection and purification. The public reads were run again by TCRdb, first through fastp at Q25 and then through MiXCR, and only productive beta chains were kept. Each entry merges the rows of one CDR3 protein and shows their most common DNA and genes. The sample profile shows hundreds of thousands of distinct CDR3 sequences; about 40% of them were found once. Together, the top ten hold about 3.3% of the sample. The sample was peripheral blood. Every receptor here comes from an adult man with Graves' ophthalmopathy.

This clonotype was counted a few times. The genes are TRBV7-3 and TRBJ2-2; TRBD2 aligns across 7 bases. Germline-derived CDR1 and CDR2 are SGHTA and FQGTGA. With V trimmed by 5 bases and J by 4 bases, 10 bases remained unmatched. CDR3 length: 16 residues. The CDR3 nucleotides read TGTGCCAGCAGCCCCGCCCAACAGCGGGGCACCGGGGAGCTGTTTTTT. This codes for CASSPAQQRGTGELFF.

This clonotype was seen more than once but under ten times. The chain carries TRBV30 and TRBJ2-7; D gene ambiguous. The length of the CDR3 is 11 residues. Germline lookup yields CDR1 GTSNPN and CDR2 SVGIG (reference sequence). The germline V and J ends were trimmed by 7 bases and 3 bases, with 10 bases remaining between them. The CDR3 region is CASLKGYEQYF. The CDR3 DNA reads as TGTGCCTCTCTTAAGGGCTACGAGCAGTACTTC. Based on the CDR3 plus reference TRBV30 and TRBJ2-7, the full variable domain is SQTIHQWPATLVQPVGSPLSLECTVEGTSNPNLYWYRQAAGRGLQLLFYSVGIGQISSEVPQNLSASRPQDRQFILSSKKLLLSDSGFYLCASLKGYEQYFGPGTRLTVT.

The genes are TRBV3-1 and TRBJ2-5, with a possible D match to TRBD2 (5 bases). The CDR3 has 13 residues. The ends were cut back, 4 bases at V and 5 bases at J, with 11 bases in the middle. The germline gives CDR1 LGHDT, CDR2 YNNKEL (reference sequence). CDR3 in DNA: TGTGCCAGCAGCCCTAGCAGATACGAGACCCAGTACTTC. It yields the protein CASSPSRYETQYF.

The chain combines TRBV5-1 with TRBJ1-2; 7 nucleotides match TRBD1. J lost 1 base, V lost 0 bases, and 6 bases had no gene match. The CDR3 consists of 16 residues. Germline lookup yields CDR1 SGHRS and CDR2 YFSETQ. The CDR3 DNA is TGCGCCAGCAGCTTGGTGACCGGGACAGATAACTATGGCTACACCTTC. This sequence encodes CASSLVTGTDNYGYTF.

This clonotype turned up a few times. The gene calls are TRBV20-1 and TRBJ1-2; D possibly corresponds to TRBD1 (5 bases). The CDR3 extends over 15 amino acids. CDR1 DFQATT and CDR2 SNEGSKA come from the germline V gene (reference sequence). V lost 3 bases and J lost 2, with 16 bases in between. CDR3 in amino acids: CSASPVGGKNYGYTF. The CDR3, as DNA: TGCAGTGCTAGCCCGGTGGGGGGAAAGAACTATGGCTACACCTTC.

This clonotype was counted many times. The V and J genes are TRBV15 and TRBJ1-2; possible D gene TRBD1, 6 bases. CDR1 and CDR2 (germline): LNHNV, YYDKDF (reference sequence). CDR3 length: 15 residues. Trimming removed 1 base from V and 6 bases from J, with 15 bases in between. Here the CDR3 DNA reads TGTGCCACCAGCAGAGCAGGGGCAGGGCGGAATGGCTACACCTTC. It specifies CATSRAGAGRNGYTF. Based on the CDR3 plus reference TRBV15 and TRBJ1-2, the full variable domain is DAMVIQNPRYQVTQFGKPVTLSCSQTLNHNVMYWYQQKSSQAPKLLFHYYDKDFNNEADTPDNFQSRRPNTSFCFLDIRSPGLGDTAMYLCATSRAGAGRNGYTFGSGTRLTVV.

Many counts were recorded for this clonotype. The chain uses TRBV3-1 and TRBJ1-2; 7 bases are a match to TRBD1. Germline V gene data show CDR1 as LGHDT and CDR2 as YNNKEL (reference sequence). The CDR3 has 16 residues. The ends lost 0 bases at V and 2 bases at J; junction bases unmatched: 6. CDR3 sequence: CASSQDRGQVNYGYTF. The CDR3 DNA reads as TGTGCCAGCAGCCAAGATAGAGGACAGGTAAACTATGGCTACACCTTC.

This clonotype has just a few counts. The chain carries TRBV10-3 and TRBJ1-5; D not resolved. The germline gives CDR1 ENHRY, CDR2 SYGVKD. This CDR3 spans 15 amino acids. Trimming pared 10 bases from V and 2 bases from J, leaving 18 bases between. This chain's CDR3 is CATAWAPGRNQPQHF. The DNA of the CDR3 is TGTGCCACCGCCTGGGCCCCCGGCCGCAATCAGCCCCAGCATTTT.

This clonotype has just a few counts. The rearrangement joins TRBV14 to TRBJ1-2, with 7 nucleotides matching TRBD1. The ends lost 1 base at V and 2 bases at J; junction bases unmatched: 13. The germline V gene has CDR1 SGHDN and CDR2 FVKESK. CDR3 length equals 18 residues. The CDR3 sequence is CASSQGGSGRGLNYGYTF. CDR3 DNA sequence: TGTGCCAGCAGCCAAGGAGGTTCGGGCAGGGGGTTGAACTATGGCTACACCTTC.

The chain links TRBV2 to TRBJ2-5; 7 nucleotides agree with TRBD1. The CDR3 covers 12 residues. V lost 4 bases and J lost 5; bases outside the gene matches: 1. The V gene's germline CDR1 is SNHLY and CDR2 FYNNEI. CDR3 nucleotide sequence: TGTGCCAGCAGTGCGACAGGGGAGACCCAGTACTTC. It encodes CASSATGETQYF.

This clonotype occurred once. This chain connects TRBV6-2 or TRBV6-3 to TRBJ2-7, with D hard to call. The germline CDR1 and CDR2 sequences are MNHEY and SVGEGT. V gave up 5 bases and J gave up 2 bases, with 7 bases separating them. CDR3 length: 12 residues. The CDR3 coding sequence is TGTGCCAGCAGTCATCGGACCTACGAGCAGTACGTC. It translates to CASSHRTYEQYV.

This clonotype has a count of ten or more. The chain is built from TRBV7-9 and TRBJ2-7; weak D call: TRBD1 (5 bases). Trimming cost V 8 bases and J 7 bases, with 18 bases left between them. CDR1 is SEHNR, CDR2 FQNEAQ, per germline (reference sequence). This CDR3 region has 13 residues. CDR3 sequence (DNA): TGTGCCAGCGGGGCCCGCGGATCGAGGGAGCAGTACTTC. This translates into CASGARGSREQYF.

Note on this clonotype: The conserved phenylalanine or tryptophan is not found at the CDR3 terminus, so this likely reflects a read error. The limits of the CDR3 on the DNA are not certain, so only TCRdb's listed CDR3 is given. The CDR3 region is CASSPTPGQ. V is TRBV7-2 and J is TRBJ2-6; TRBD1, the table's D call, was not compared with the DNA. Germline V gene lookup returns CDR1 SGHTA and CDR2 FQGNSA. 9 amino acids form the CDR3, both terminal residues included.

The gene calls are TRBV7-3 and TRBJ2-7; D perhaps matches TRBD2 (5 bases). The CDR3 totals 15 residues. Trimming stripped 6 bases from V and 4 bases from J, with 19 bases between. CDR1 is SGHTA and CDR2 is FQGTGA in the germline V gene. CDR3 nucleotide sequence: TGTGCCAGCAGTTACTCGCGGACCTCGGGGTACGAGCAGTACTTC. It translates to CASSYSRTSGYEQYF.

The chain uses TRBV15 and TRBJ2-5, with D possibly matching TRBD1 (8 bases). The CDR3 is 15 residues long. V lost 0 bases and J 4 bases, leaving 12 bases between the germline ends. In germline, CDR1 is LNHNV, CDR2 YYDKDF (reference sequence). The CDR3 region is CATSRDTGGAETQYF. For the CDR3, the DNA is TGTGCCACCAGCAGAGATACAGGGGGGGCAGAGACCCAGTACTTC.

There are many counts of this clonotype. CDR3 amino acids: CASSPSYEQYF. CDR3 DNA: TGTGCCAGCAGTCCCTCCTACGAGCAGTACTTC. The chain combines TRBV7-9 with TRBJ2-7; D not certain. The CDR3 loop spans 11 amino acids. The V and J ends lost 6 bases and 0 bases respectively, with 3 bases between them. Germline loops: CDR1 SEHNR, CDR2 FQNEAQ (reference sequence).

This clonotype turned up a few times. The gene calls are TRBV5-5 and TRBJ2-6; 7 bases are shared with TRBD1. V was pared by 0 bases and J by 0 bases, with 9 bases of the junction left unmatched. Germline V gives CDR1 SGHKS, CDR2 YYEKEE (reference sequence). The CDR3 covers 19 residues. CDR3 bases: TGTGCCAGCAGCTTGGCCCCCAGGGGGAGCAGCTCTGGGGCCAACGTCCTGACTTTC. Protein: CASSLAPRGSSSGANVLTF.

The chain is built from TRBV4-1 and TRBJ2-7; the D gene is possibly TRBD1 (6 bases). Germline V gives CDR1 MGHRA, CDR2 YSYEKL. Between the trimmed V and J ends, which lost 4 bases and 2 bases, there was a span of 21 bases. The CDR3 is 17 amino acids. CDR3 in DNA: TGCGCCAGCAGCCTCAGCAGACTCGGGACAAAGACCTACGAGCAGTACTTC. It encodes CASSLSRLGTKTYEQYF.